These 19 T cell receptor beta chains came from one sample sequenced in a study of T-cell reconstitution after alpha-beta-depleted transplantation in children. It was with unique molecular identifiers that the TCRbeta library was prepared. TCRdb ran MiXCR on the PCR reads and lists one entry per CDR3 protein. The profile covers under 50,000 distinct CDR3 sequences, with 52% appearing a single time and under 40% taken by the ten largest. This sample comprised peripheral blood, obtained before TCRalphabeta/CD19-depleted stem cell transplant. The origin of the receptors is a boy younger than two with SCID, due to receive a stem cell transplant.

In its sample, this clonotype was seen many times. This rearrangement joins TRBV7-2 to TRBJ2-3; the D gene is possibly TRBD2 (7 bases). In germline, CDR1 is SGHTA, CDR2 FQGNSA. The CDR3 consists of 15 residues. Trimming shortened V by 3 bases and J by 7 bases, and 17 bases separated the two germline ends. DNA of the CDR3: TGTGCCAGCAGCTTGGGGGGGACACCGGGCCATACGCAGTATTTT. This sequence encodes CASSLGGTPGHTQYF.

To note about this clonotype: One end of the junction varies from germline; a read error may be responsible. The CDR3 nucleotides are TGTGCCAGCAGTGCGAGCGGGTGTGGCACAGATACACAGTATTTT. This sequence encodes CASSASGCGTDTQYF. The V gene is TRBV6-1, the J gene TRBJ2-3; perhaps TRBD2 as D (6 bases). Looked up from germline, CDR1 is MNHNS and CDR2 is SASEGT. CDR3 length: 15 amino acids.

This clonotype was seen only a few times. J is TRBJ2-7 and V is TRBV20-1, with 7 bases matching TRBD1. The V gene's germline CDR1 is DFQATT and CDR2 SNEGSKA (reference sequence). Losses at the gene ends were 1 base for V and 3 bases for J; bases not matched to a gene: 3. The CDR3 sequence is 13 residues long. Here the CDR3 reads CSARGYRGYEQYF. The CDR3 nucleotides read TGCAGTGCTAGAGGTTACAGGGGCTACGAGCAGTACTTC.

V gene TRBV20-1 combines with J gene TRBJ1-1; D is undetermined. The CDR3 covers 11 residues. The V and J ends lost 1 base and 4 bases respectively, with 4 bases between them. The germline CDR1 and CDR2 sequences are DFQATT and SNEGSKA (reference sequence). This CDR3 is CSARAATEAFF. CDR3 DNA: TGCAGTGCTAGAGCGGCCACTGAAGCTTTCTTT.

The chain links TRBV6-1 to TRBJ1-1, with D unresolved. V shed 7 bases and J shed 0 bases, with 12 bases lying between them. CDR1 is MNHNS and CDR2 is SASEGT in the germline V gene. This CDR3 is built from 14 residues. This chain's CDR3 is CASTMTSMNTEAFF. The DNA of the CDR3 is TGTGCCAGCACCATGACAAGCATGAACACTGAAGCTTTCTTT.

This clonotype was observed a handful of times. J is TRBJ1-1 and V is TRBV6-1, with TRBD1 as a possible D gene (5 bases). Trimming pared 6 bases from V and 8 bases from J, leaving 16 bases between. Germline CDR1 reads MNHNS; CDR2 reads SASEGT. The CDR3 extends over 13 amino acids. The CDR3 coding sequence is TGTGCCAGCAGCCCTGGGGCCTCTTTAGAAGCTTTCTTT. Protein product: CASSPGASLEAFF.

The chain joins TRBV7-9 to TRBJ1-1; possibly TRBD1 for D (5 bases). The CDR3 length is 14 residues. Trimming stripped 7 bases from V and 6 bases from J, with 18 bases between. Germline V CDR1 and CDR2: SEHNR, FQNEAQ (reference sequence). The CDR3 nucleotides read TGTGCCAGCATCCCGCCCATGGGGCAGGCTGAAGCTTTCTTT. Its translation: CASIPPMGQAEAFF.

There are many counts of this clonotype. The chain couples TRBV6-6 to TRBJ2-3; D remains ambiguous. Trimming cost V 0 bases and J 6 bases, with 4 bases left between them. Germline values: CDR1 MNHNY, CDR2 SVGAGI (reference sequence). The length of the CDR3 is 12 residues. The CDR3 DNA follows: TGTGCCAGCAGTTACTCGCGTGATACGCAGTATTTT. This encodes CASSYSRDTQYF.

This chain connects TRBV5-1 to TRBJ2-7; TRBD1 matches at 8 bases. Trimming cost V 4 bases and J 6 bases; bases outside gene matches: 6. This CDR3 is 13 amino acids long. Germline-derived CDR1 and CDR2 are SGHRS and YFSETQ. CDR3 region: CASSPTGDGEQYF. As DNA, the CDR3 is TGCGCCAGCAGCCCGACAGGGGATGGCGAGCAGTACTTC.

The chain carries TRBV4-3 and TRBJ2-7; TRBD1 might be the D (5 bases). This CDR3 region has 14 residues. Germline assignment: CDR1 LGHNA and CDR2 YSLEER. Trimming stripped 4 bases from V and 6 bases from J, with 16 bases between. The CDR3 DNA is TGCGCCAGCAGCCGGGGCCGTCGGGTCAGCGAGCAGTACTTC. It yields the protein CASSRGRRVSEQYF.

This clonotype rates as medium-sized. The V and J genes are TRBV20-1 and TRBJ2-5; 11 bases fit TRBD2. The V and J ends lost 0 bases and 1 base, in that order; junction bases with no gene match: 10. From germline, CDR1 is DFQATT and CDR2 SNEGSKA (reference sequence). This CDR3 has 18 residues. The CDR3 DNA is TGCAGTGCTAGAGATGGGGTACTAGCGGGGGTCCTCCAAGAGACCCAGTACTTC. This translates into CSARDGVLAGVLQETQYF.

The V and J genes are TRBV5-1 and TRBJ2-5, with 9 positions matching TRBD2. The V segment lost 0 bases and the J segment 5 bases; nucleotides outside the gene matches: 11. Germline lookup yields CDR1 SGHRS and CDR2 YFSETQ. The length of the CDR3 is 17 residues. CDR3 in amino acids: CASSLEPGGGASETQYF. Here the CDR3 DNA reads TGCGCCAGCAGCTTGGAGCCGGGCGGGGGGGCCTCGGAGACCCAGTACTTC.

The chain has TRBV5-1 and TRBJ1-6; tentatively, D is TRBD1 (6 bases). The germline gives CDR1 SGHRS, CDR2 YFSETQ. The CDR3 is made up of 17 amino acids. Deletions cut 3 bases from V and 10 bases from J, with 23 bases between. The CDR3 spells CASSSTAGGPEGSPLHF. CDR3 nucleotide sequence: TGCGCCAGCAGCTCCACAGCGGGGGGGCCGGAGGGCTCACCCCTCCACTTT. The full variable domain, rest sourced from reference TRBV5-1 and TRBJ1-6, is KAGVTQTPRYLIKTRGQQVTLSCSPISGHRSVSWYQQTPGQGLQFLFEYFSETQRNKGNFPGRFSGRQFSNSRSEMNVSTLELGDSALYLCASSSTAGGPEGSPLHFGNGTRLTVT.

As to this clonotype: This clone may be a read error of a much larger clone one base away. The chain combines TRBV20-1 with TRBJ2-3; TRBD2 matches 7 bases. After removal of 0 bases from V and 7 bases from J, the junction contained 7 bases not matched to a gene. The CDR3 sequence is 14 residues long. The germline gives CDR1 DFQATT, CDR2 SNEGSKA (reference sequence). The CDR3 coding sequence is TGCAGTGCTAGAGACAGCGGGGTGACATATACGCAGTATTTT. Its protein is CSARDSGVTYTQYF.

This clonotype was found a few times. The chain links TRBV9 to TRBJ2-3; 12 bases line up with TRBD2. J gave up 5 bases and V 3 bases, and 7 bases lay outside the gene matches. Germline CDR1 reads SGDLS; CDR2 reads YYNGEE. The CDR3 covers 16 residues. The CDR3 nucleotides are TGTGCCAGCAGCGCGCCTAGCGGGGGGGCTGGAGATACGCAGTATTTT. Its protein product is CASSAPSGGAGDTQYF.

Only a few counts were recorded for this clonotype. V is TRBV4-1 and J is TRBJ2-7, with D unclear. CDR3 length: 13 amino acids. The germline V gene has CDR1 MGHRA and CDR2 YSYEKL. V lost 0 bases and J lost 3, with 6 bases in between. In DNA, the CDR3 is TGCGCCAGCAGCCAAGAGAGAGACTACGAGCAGTACTTC. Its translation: CASSQERDYEQYF.

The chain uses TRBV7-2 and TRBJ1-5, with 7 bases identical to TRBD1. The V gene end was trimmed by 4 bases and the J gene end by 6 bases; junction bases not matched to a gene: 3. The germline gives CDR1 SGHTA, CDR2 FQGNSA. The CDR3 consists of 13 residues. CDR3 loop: CASSSDRVQPQHF. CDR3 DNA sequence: TGTGCCAGCAGCTCCGACAGGGTTCAGCCCCAGCATTTT.

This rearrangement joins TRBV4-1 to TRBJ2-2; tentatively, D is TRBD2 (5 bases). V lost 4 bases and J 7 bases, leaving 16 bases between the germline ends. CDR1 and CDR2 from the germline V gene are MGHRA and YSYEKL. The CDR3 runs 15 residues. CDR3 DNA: TGCGCCAGCAGCCCTCACATGAGAGGGAACGGGGAGCTGTTTTTT. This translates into CASSPHMRGNGELFF.

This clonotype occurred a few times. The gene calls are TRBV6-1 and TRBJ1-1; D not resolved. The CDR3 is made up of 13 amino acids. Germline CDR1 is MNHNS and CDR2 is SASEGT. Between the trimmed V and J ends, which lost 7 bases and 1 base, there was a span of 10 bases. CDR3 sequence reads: CASNPTGNTEAFF. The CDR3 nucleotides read TGTGCCAGCAACCCGACCGGGAACACTGAAGCTTTCTTT.